These T cell receptor beta chains were read from a single sample in a study of shared clonotypes between healthy human individuals. The repertoire was sequenced with immunoSEQ multiplex PCR; TCRdb's copy has only in-frame clones and lacks some. The sample lists 2 million to 2.5 million clones; around 93% were seen once. Sequencing input: naive CD4+ T cells from PBMCs. The source is a man between 18 and 29 years old in good health. Some clones in this sample may be carry-over from other donors' samples. Each CDR3 is given with its conserved first and last residue. D genes are given only for firm matches. Part of the rows lack a size; the others show once, few, many or a class for expanded clones.

v_gene,j_gene,abundance,d_gene,CDR3nt,CDR3aa
TRBV11-1,TRBJ2-1,NA,NA,TGTGCCAGCAGTTTGGCCCCGGCACATGAGCAGTTCTTC,CASSLAPAHEQFF
TRBV10-3,TRBJ1-1,NA,TRBD1,TGTGCCATCAGTGGCGTGATAGACAGGGGGCTATTGAACACTGAAGCTTTCTTT,CAISGVIDRGLLNTEAFF
TRBV28,TRBJ2-1,NA,NA,TGTGCCAGCAGTTCAGGTAATGAGCAGTTCTTC,CASSSGNEQFF
TRBV5-1,TRBJ2-7,NA,NA,TGCGCCAGCAGCTCCCTGTCGGCAGGGAACTCGTACGAGCAGTACTTC,CASSSLSAGNSYEQYF
TRBV7-3,TRBJ2-2,NA,NA,TGTGCCAGCAGCATCGGGGTTCCGGGGGAGCTGTTTTTT,CASSIGVPGELFF
TRBV28,TRBJ2-4,NA,NA,TGTGCCAGCAGTTCCAGACAGAAAAACATTCAGTACTTC,CASSSRQKNIQYF
TRBV11-2,TRBJ2-7,once,NA,TGTGCCAGCAGCTTAATTGGTGAGAGGCAGTACTTC,CASSLIGERQYF
TRBV5-1,TRBJ2-1,NA,NA,TGCGCCAGCAGCGCGGGACCCTCGGGCTCCTACAATGAGCAGTTCTTC,CASSAGPSGSYNEQFF
TRBV5-1,TRBJ2-7,NA,TRBD1,TGCGCCAGCAGCTCGTTACCAGGGGGCGCGAAGAACGAGCAGTACTTC,CASSSLPGGAKNEQYF
TRBV10-3,TRBJ1-2,NA,NA,TGTGCCACCAGTTTCGGGGGGTCCTCGGCCTATGGCGGCTACACCTTC,CATSFGGSSAYGGYTF
TRBV30,TRBJ2-3,NA,TRBD2,TGTGCATTAGTAAGACCGTGGACTAGCGGGGCCACAGATACGCAGTATTTT,CALVRPWTSGATDTQYF
TRBV6-1,TRBJ2-5,once,TRBD2,TGTGCCTCTCTTTCCGGACTAGCGGGAGAAGAGACCCAGTACTTC,CASLSGLAGEETQYF
TRBV6-6,TRBJ2-4,once,TRBD1,TGTGCCAGCACCCAGGGGGTAGCCAAAAACATTCAGTACTTC,CASTQGVAKNIQYF
TRBV5-1,TRBJ1-1,NA,NA,TGCGCCAGCAGCTTACCCTCCGGGGTTGCAGATGAAGCTTTCTTT,CASSLPSGVADEAFF
TRBV6-5,TRBJ2-1,NA,NA,TGTGCCAGCACCGAGACAGAATACAATGAGCAGTTCTTC,CASTETEYNEQFF
TRBV7-3,TRBJ1-1,NA,TRBD1,TGTGCCAGCAGCACGCCGGACAGGGTATTCGGAGCTTTCTTT,CASSTPDRVFGAFF
TRBV7-9,TRBJ2-3,NA,TRBD1,TGTGCCAGCAGTTTCGCGGGACAGGGTTACACAGATACGCAGTATTTT,CASSFAGQGYTDTQYF
TRBV28,TRBJ1-4,NA,NA,TGTGCCAGCAGTCCCACGGGGAGGGGAGGCGTCGAAAAACTGTTTTTT,CASSPTGRGGVEKLFF
TRBV7-2,TRBJ1-5,NA,NA,TGTGCCAGCAGCTTATATTGGGCAAGCAATCAGCCCCAGCATTTT,CASSLYWASNQPQHF
TRBV9,TRBJ2-2,NA,NA,TGTGCCAGCAGCGTACGGGGAGGCACCGGGGAGCTGTTTTTT,CASSVRGGTGELFF
TRBV5-5,TRBJ1-2,NA,TRBD1,TGTGCCAGCAGCGCCCCCGGGACAGGGGATATCTATGGCTACACCTTC,CASSAPGTGDIYGYTF
TRBV5-1,TRBJ2-3,NA,NA,TGCGCCAGCAGCTTGGACATTATATCAGATACGCAGTATTTT,CASSLDIISDTQYF
TRBV7-2,TRBJ2-3,NA,NA,TGTGCCAGCAGCTTAGGCGGGGCGGGATTACCAGATACGCAGTATTTT,CASSLGGAGLPDTQYF
TRBV20-1,TRBJ1-2,NA,NA,TGCAGTGCTATAGTTAACTATGGCTACACCTTC,CSAIVNYGYTF
TRBV4-1,TRBJ2-1,NA,NA,TGCGCCAGCAGCCAAGAGACCGGGATTCTCGGGTGGCATGAGCAGTTCTTC,CASSQETGILGWHEQFF
TRBV5-1,TRBJ2-2,NA,NA,TGCGCCAGCAGCTTGGGACAGCTCACCGGGGAGCTGTTTTTT,CASSLGQLTGELFF
TRBV5-1,TRBJ2-2,NA,TRBD2,TGCGCCAGCAGCTTGCGGGGCGTCGGGAGGGCCAACACCGGGGAGCTGTTTTTT,CASSLRGVGRANTGELFF
TRBV29-1,TRBJ2-1,NA,NA,TGCAGCGTTGCGGGGGACTCTTACAATGAGCAGTTCTTC,CSVAGDSYNEQFF
TRBV29-1,TRBJ2-7,once,NA,TGCAGCGTAGGGGGGGTCCTTTCCTACGAGCAGTACTTC,CSVGGVLSYEQYF
TRBV6-1,TRBJ2-7,NA,NA,TGTGCCAGCAGCGCAATGGGTGGCTACGAGCAGTACTTC,CASSAMGGYEQYF
TRBV5-3,TRBJ2-1,NA,TRBD2,TGTGCCAGAAGTATCGGTAGCGGGCCTGCAAGCTCCTACAATGAGCAGTTCTTC,CARSIGSGPASSYNEQFF
TRBV6-5,TRBJ2-3,NA,NA,TGTGCCAGCAGTTACGGTCAGGCGTCCACAGATACGCAGTATTTT,CASSYGQASTDTQYF
TRBV7-8,TRBJ2-7,NA,NA,TGTGCCAGCAGCCGTACTACCACCGGGACATTATTCTACGAGCAGTACTTC,CASSRTTTGTLFYEQYF
TRBV9,TRBJ2-2,NA,NA,TGTGCCAGCAGCGCACATAAGATTGCCGGGGAGCTGTTTTTT,CASSAHKIAGELFF
TRBV30,TRBJ2-4,NA,NA,TGTGCCTGGAGTGAGGAAGGAGACATTCAGTACTTC,CAWSEEGDIQYF
TRBV7-9,TRBJ2-5,NA,NA,TGTGCCAGCAACTTAGGTTCGGGGACCCAAGAGACCCAGTACTTC,CASNLGSGTQETQYF
TRBV6-6,TRBJ1-2,NA,NA,TGTGCCAGCAGTTACTCGGGGGGGGACGGCTACACCTTC,CASSYSGGDGYTF
TRBV11-3,TRBJ2-1,once,NA,TGTGCCAGCAGCTTAAATCCCCGGGGTGAGCAGTTCTTC,CASSLNPRGEQFF
TRBV19,TRBJ2-3,NA,NA,TGTGCCAGTAGCGAACAGAATGGGGCCGCGCAGTATTTT,CASSEQNGAAQYF
TRBV13,TRBJ1-1,NA,NA,TGTGCCAGCAGCTCGGGACACCTGAACACTGAAGCTTTCTTT,CASSSGHLNTEAFF
TRBV30,TRBJ2-7,NA,TRBD2,TGTGCCTGGAGCGGGGGGACTAGAAAATACGAGCAGTACTTC,CAWSGGTRKYEQYF
TRBV28,TRBJ1-1,once,NA,TGTGCCAGTAGGTCATGGGGGGGGCCGGGACTAGCTGAAGCTTTCTTT,CASRSWGGPGLAEAFF
TRBV5-1,TRBJ1-4,NA,TRBD1,TGCGCCAGCAGCCGGCGACAGGGGAATGAAAAACTGTTTTTT,CASSRRQGNEKLFF
TRBV4-3,TRBJ2-3,NA,TRBD2,TGCGCCAGCAGAGACAGCGGGAGGTCGGATACGCAGTATTTT,CASRDSGRSDTQYF
TRBV29-1,TRBJ2-2,NA,TRBD1,TGCAGCGTTGTGGGGGACAGGGGAGTACCCGGGGAGCTGTTTTTT,CSVVGDRGVPGELFF